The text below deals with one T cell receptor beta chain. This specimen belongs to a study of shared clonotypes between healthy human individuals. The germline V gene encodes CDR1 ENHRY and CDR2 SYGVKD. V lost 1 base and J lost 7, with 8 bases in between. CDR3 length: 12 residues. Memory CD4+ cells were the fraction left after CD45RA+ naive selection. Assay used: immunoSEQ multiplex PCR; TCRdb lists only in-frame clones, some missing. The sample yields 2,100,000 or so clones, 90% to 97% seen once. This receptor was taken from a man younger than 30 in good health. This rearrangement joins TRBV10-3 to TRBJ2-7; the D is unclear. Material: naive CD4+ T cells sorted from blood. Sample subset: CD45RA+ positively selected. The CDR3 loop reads CAISEFGSEQYF. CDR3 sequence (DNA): TGTGCCATCAGTGAGTTCGGATCTGAGCAGTACTTC.